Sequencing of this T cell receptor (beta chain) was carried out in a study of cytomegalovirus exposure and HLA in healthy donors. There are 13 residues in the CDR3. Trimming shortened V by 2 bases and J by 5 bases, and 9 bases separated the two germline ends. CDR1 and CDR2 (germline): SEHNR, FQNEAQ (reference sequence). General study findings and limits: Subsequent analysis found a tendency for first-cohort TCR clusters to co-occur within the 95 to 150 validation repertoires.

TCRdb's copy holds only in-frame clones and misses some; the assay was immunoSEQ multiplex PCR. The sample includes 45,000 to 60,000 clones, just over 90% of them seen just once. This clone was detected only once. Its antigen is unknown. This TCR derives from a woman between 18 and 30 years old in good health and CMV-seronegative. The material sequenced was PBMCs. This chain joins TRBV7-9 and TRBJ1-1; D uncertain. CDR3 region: CASSLLQDTEAFF. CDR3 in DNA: TGTGCCAGCAGCTTACTGCAGGATACTGAAGCTTTCTTT.